Sequencing of this T cell receptor (beta chain) was carried out in a study of T cell responses to AZD1222 COVID-19 vaccine (dated by TCRdb to 2020 to 2023). For the study in its entirety: AZD1222 recipients with second doses at about 4 weeks or about 12 weeks were pooled, because spike-specific TCR depth and breadth did not differ between schedules. A total of 230 or so trial participants underwent TCR sequencing, of whom some 210 received two doses of AZD1222 and some 25 received two doses of the MenACWY control vaccine. Trial participants were enrolled by age into subgroups of 18-55, 56-69 and 70-plus years, and about 150, 27 and 61 TCR-sequenced participants, respectively, were included in these subgroups.

Concerning this clone: The antigen it recognizes is unknown. No base quality information exists; no much larger clone differs at one position.

The CDR3 regions of human TCRbeta chains were analyzed by immunosequencing. In the paper's pipeline: TCRs in the repertoires were matched against a reference library of SARS-CoV-2-specific TCRs that had been generated with the MIRA antigen-specificity platform. Breadth meant the fraction of unique TCRs that were SARS-CoV-2-associated, whereas depth meant the fraction of total T cells that were SARS-CoV-2-associated. Using the MIRA data, every spike-specific TCR was mapped to the spike region that the TCR reacted to and assigned to either a CD4 or a CD8 class. Log10-transformed breadth and depth values were compared by one-way ANOVA with Sidak's multiple comparisons tests. TCRdb limited this immuneACCESS table to in-frame rearrangements with V and J called. A share of clones is missing; checked studies link under half to unresolved V genes, and the rest is unexplained. That table gives V, J and clone size, and the DNA gave D and trimming. For this sample the table gives 100,000 to 150,000 clones, of which approximately 90% were detected only once. Of the sample, approximately 7.9% is held by the ten largest clones.

V lost 0 bases and J lost 8 bases; the stretch between them is 10 bases long. CDR3 length: 14 amino acids, cysteine to phenylalanine. The DNA shown is the 42-base CDR3, in frame from base 1. CDR1 KGHSH and CDR2 LQKENI were looked up in the germline V gene. Broader findings and caveats from the paper: Conclusions about previously exposed vaccinees were limited because only six AZD1222 recipients were SARS-CoV-2 seropositive at baseline. The 56-69-year group was small, and its depth increase did not reach significance, likely because of low power. CD4 TCRs associated with the vaccine covered the entire spike protein, and the dominant responses were in regions 160-218 and 743-854. Spike-specific TCR breadth and depth rose significantly after two AZD1222 doses compared with day 0 and with MenACWY recipients. Reportedly, almost half of the unique spike-specific TCRs recognized epitopes lying outside the regions that are mutated in the B.1.351 and B.1.1.7 variants. Participants were mostly white British and included more females than males, and it was suggested by the authors that clonal diversity may have been underestimated. Because no day 14 peak-response samples were available, repertoires were characterized only after the peak T cell response.

Per the publication, the time point label means: baseline before first vaccination. Vaccinee samples came from UK trials COV001 and COV002, including a single-blind randomized controlled phase 2/3 trial of AZD1222 (ChAdOx1 nCoV-19) in healthy adults. For TCRbeta chain sequencing, PBMC samples from trial participants were taken at day 0 and at day 28 after the second dose. The specimen was peripheral blood, collected on day 0 of AZD1222 vaccination. The chain is assembled from TRBV18 and TRBJ1-4; TRBD1 is a weak D gene call, 5 bases matching. The clonotype was recovered from an adult in good health. For the CDR3, the sequence is CASSPPGEGEKLFF. The sequence in DNA is TGTGCCAGCTCACCACCGGGCGAGGGGGAAAAACTGTTTTTT.